This note documents a single T cell receptor (beta chain) sequence. Its antigen is still unknown. This sample is part of a study of CD8 T cells in ankylosing spondylitis. Study-wide results and limits: Seemingly distinctive of ankylosing spondylitis blood was a TCR beta motif formed by eight highly homologous variants. Enrichment of disease-linked clones was reportedly significant in matched ankylosing spondylitis synovial fluid. Certain motif variants had earlier appeared in reactive arthritis synovial fluid and blood.

Using quantitative 5'-RACE with molecular barcodes, the authors made TCR beta libraries. TCRdb reprocessed the 5' RACE reads via MiXCR and lists one record per CDR3 protein. The sample carries some 350,000 distinct CDR3 sequences, 14% to 15% recorded once. This CDR3 contains 13 residues. Germline trimming cut 3 bases from V and 4 bases from J; bases unmatched to any gene: 2. The germline gives CDR1 SGDLS, CDR2 YYNGEE. The receptor was isolated from a male donor with ankylosing spondylitis or in good health (not recorded which). The rearrangement joins TRBV9 to TRBJ1-2; 8 bases line up with TRBD1. The sequencing sample was made of blood, either unsorted or a sorted T cell fraction (not recorded which). CDR3: CASSATGGYGYTF. The CDR3 DNA is TGTGCCAGCAGCGCAACAGGGGGCTATGGCTACACCTTC. Variable domain in full (rest from reference TRBV9 and TRBJ1-2): DSGVTQTPKHLITATGQRVTLRCSPRSGDLSVYWYQQSLDQGLQFLIQYYNGEERAKGNILERFSAQQFPDLHSELNLSSLELGDSALYFCASSATGGYGYTFGSGTRLTVV.